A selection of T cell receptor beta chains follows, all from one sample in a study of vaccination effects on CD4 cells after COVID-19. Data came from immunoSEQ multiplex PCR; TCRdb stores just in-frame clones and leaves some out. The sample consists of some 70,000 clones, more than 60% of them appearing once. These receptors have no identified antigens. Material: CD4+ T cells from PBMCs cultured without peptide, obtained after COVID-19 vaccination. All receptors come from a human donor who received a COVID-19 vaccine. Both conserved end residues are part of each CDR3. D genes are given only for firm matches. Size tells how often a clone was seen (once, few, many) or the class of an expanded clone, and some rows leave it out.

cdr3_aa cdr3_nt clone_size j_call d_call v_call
CAWSAGQGLGETQYF TGTGCCTGGAGTGCCGGCCAGGGACTAGGGGAGACCCAGTACTTC NA TRBJ2-5 TRBD2 TRBV30
CASSLAPGQGSETQYF TGCGCCAGCAGCTTGGCCCCGGGACAGGGATCAGAGACCCAGTACTTC few TRBJ2-5 TRBD1 TRBV5-1
CASSVLSGANVLTF TGTGCCAGCAGCGTGCTCTCTGGGGCCAACGTCCTGACTTTC NA TRBJ2-6 NA TRBV9
CASSQGDRGRTNEKLFF TGCGCCAGCAGCCAAGGGGACAGGGGACGAACTAATGAAAAACTGTTTTTT NA TRBJ1-4 TRBD1 TRBV4-1
CASSSYRGAGANVLTF TGTGCCAGCAGTTCCTATAGGGGTGCTGGGGCCAACGTCCTGACTTTC once TRBJ2-6 NA TRBV27
CSVEVSGNQPQHF TGCAGCGTTGAGGTCTCCGGCAATCAGCCCCAGCATTTT few TRBJ1-5 NA TRBV29-1
CSVEISDTQYF TGCAGCGTCGAAATTTCAGATACGCAGTATTTT few TRBJ2-3 NA TRBV29-1
CASSLGGAAVETQYF TGTGCCAGCAGCTTGGGAGGGGCAGCGGTGGAGACCCAGTACTTC NA TRBJ2-5 NA TRBV5-4
CASSKAHAAPGTGFPDTQYF TGTGCCAGCAGCAAAGCTCACGCTGCTCCCGGGACAGGGTTCCCAGATACGCAGTATTTT NA TRBJ2-3 TRBD1 TRBV9
CASREAGAYGYTF TGTGCCAGCAGGGAGGCAGGTGCCTATGGCTACACCTTC NA TRBJ1-2 NA TRBV2
CASSVLAGGYNEQFF TGTGCCAGCAGCGTACTAGCGGGGGGGTACAATGAGCAGTTCTTC NA TRBJ2-1 TRBD2 TRBV9
CASSGGQGHNEQFF TGTGCCAGCAGCGGGGGACAGGGTCACAATGAGCAGTTCTTC once TRBJ2-1 TRBD1 TRBV11-3
CASSPNGISFPDTQYF TGTGCCAGCTCACCAAACGGGATTTCGTTTCCAGATACGCAGTATTTT NA TRBJ2-3 NA TRBV18
CASSLGQGREDTQYF TGTGCCAGCAGCCTCGGACAGGGTCGAGAAGATACGCAGTATTTT few TRBJ2-3 TRBD1 TRBV5-4
CAWNRLNSPLHF TGTGCCTGGAACCGACTAAATTCACCCCTCCACTTT few TRBJ1-6 NA TRBV30
CASSQEVRRLAGTNEQFF TGTGCCAGCAGCCAAGAAGTTCGGAGACTAGCGGGGACCAATGAGCAGTTCTTC few TRBJ2-1 TRBD2 TRBV14
CASNHRVEREKLFF TGTGCCAGCAACCATCGGGTTGAACGAGAAAAACTGTTTTTT NA TRBJ1-4 NA TRBV6-5
CSGGTAFGGTEAFF TGCAGCGGGGGGACGGCTTTTGGAGGCACTGAAGCTTTCTTT NA TRBJ1-1 NA TRBV29-1
CASSLEGAELSPLHF TGTGCCAGCAGCTTAGAAGGGGCAGAACTTTCACCCCTCCACTTT few TRBJ1-6 NA TRBV7-9
CASSRGRVETQYF TGTGCCAGCAGCCGGGGGCGGGTGGAGACCCAGTACTTC NA TRBJ2-5 NA TRBV12-3/TRBV12-4
CASSVGSNDITDTQYF TGTGCCAGCAGCGTAGGGTCTAACGATATCACAGATACGCAGTATTTT NA TRBJ2-3 NA TRBV9
CASSTGPNQPQHF TGTGCCAGCAGCACCGGACCCAATCAGCCCCAGCATTTT NA TRBJ1-5 NA TRBV7-3
CASSIGGTNNQPQHF TGTGCCAGTAGTATTGGAGGGACAAACAATCAGCCCCAGCATTTT NA TRBJ1-5 NA TRBV19
CASSLDRAKNIQYF TGCGCCAGCAGCTTGGACAGGGCCAAAAACATTCAGTACTTC NA TRBJ2-4 NA TRBV5-1
CASSEKKGRETQYF TGCGCCAGCAGTGAGAAGAAGGGGCGAGAGACCCAGTACTTC NA TRBJ2-5 NA TRBV5-1
CASSEQGAGELFF TGTGCCAGCAGTGAACAGGGGGCCGGGGAGCTGTTTTTT NA TRBJ2-2 TRBD1 TRBV2
CASATHKQGTTEAFF TGTGCCAGTGCGACTCATAAACAGGGGACAACTGAAGCTTTCTTT NA TRBJ1-1 TRBD1 TRBV19
CASSLDPEGSGGAKGETQYF TGCGCCAGCAGCTTGGATCCCGAAGGTAGCGGGGGGGCGAAGGGGGAGACCCAGTACTTC NA TRBJ2-5 TRBD2 TRBV5-1
CASSSRTSQRGETQYF TGTGCCAGCAGCTCAAGGACTAGCCAGAGGGGGGAGACCCAGTACTTC NA TRBJ2-5 TRBD2 TRBV7-2
CASSSGLKETQYF TGTGCCAGCAGTTCGGGACTAAAAGAGACCCAGTACTTC NA TRBJ2-5 TRBD2 TRBV28
CASSDSQKANEQFF TGTGCCAGCAGTGACTCTCAGAAGGCCAATGAGCAGTTCTTC NA TRBJ2-1 NA TRBV6-4
CASSLGNRDPSGNTIYF TGTGCCAGCAGCTTAGGAAACAGGGACCCATCTGGAAACACCATATATTTT NA TRBJ1-3 NA TRBV7-2
CASSLVASGGTDTQYF TGTGCCAGCAGCTTGGTGGCTAGCGGGGGCACAGATACGCAGTATTTT NA TRBJ2-3 TRBD2 TRBV5-4
CASSFTGNQPQHF TGCGCCAGCAGCTTTACGGGAAATCAGCCCCAGCATTTT NA TRBJ1-5 NA TRBV5-1
CAWSIGDWGGETQYF TGTGCCTGGAGTATTGGCGATTGGGGGGGGGAGACCCAGTACTTC NA TRBJ2-5 TRBD2 TRBV30
CASRQGARPDTQYF TGTGCCAGCCGACAGGGGGCGCGTCCAGATACGCAGTATTTT once TRBJ2-3 TRBD1 TRBV5-4
CASSLTGTGGQPQHF TGTGCCAGCAGTTTAACCGGGACAGGGGGCCAGCCCCAGCATTTT NA TRBJ1-5 TRBD1 TRBV6-5
CASSERQGTYTEAFF TGTGCCAGCAGTGAAAGACAGGGTACGTACACTGAAGCTTTCTTT few TRBJ1-1 TRBD1 TRBV2
CASSRARDGANTGELFF TGTGCCAGCAGTCGTGCCCGGGACGGAGCGAACACCGGGGAGCTGTTTTTT NA TRBJ2-2 NA TRBV11-2
CATSGLATSGDQETQYF TGTGCCACCAGTGGCTTGGCGACTAGCGGGGATCAAGAGACCCAGTACTTC NA TRBJ2-5 TRBD2 TRBV24-1
CASSRSGEVLNTQYF TGCGCCAGCAGTCGCAGCGGGGAAGTGCTTAATACGCAGTATTTT NA TRBJ2-3 TRBD2 TRBV10-1
CASSYADRAYQPQHF TGTGCCAGCAGTTACGCGGACAGGGCCTATCAGCCCCAGCATTTT NA TRBJ1-5 TRBD1 TRBV6-2/TRBV6-3
CASSRRSASANTGELFF TGTGCCAGCTCTCGTCGGTCGGCTAGCGCGAACACCGGGGAGCTGTTTTTT NA TRBJ2-2 NA TRBV18
CATSETGALDEQFF TGTGCCACCAGTGAGACAGGGGCGCTCGATGAGCAGTTCTTC NA TRBJ2-1 TRBD1 TRBV24-1
CASSGATGTEGGYTF TGCGCCAGCAGCGGAGCGACAGGGACCGAGGGGGGCTACACCTTC NA TRBJ1-2 TRBD1 TRBV5-1
CASSQIGYNEKLFF TGTGCCAGCAGCCAAATCGGGTATAATGAAAAACTGTTTTTT NA TRBJ1-4 NA TRBV3-1/TRBV3-2
CASSNPRTDREAFF TGTGCCAGTAGTAACCCACGAACGGACAGGGAAGCTTTCTTT NA TRBJ1-1 TRBD1 TRBV19
CASSESSGGYNEQFF TGTGCCAGCAGTGAAAGTAGCGGGGGGTACAATGAGCAGTTCTTC NA TRBJ2-1 TRBD2 TRBV2
CASLPGPLSGELFF TGTGCCAGCCTGCCGGGACCGCTTAGCGGGGAGCTGTTTTTT NA TRBJ2-2 NA TRBV28
CASSSGQDLETQYF TGCGCCAGCAGTAGCGGGCAGGACCTTGAGACCCAGTACTTC once TRBJ2-5 NA TRBV10-1
CASSQGGPTEAFF TGTGCCAGCAGTCAAGGGGGGCCCACTGAAGCTTTCTTT once TRBJ1-1 NA TRBV6-1
CASSLDQQSHQPQHF TGTGCCAGCAGTTTGGATCAACAAAGCCATCAGCCCCAGCATTTT NA TRBJ1-5 NA TRBV27
CASSLGGGNTIYF TGTGCCAGCAGCCTAGGTGGAGGAAACACCATATATTTT few TRBJ1-3 NA TRBV3-1/TRBV3-2
CASSLAGGHYNEQFF TGTGCCAGCAGCTTAGCGGGGGGGCACTACAATGAGCAGTTCTTC NA TRBJ2-1 TRBD2 TRBV5-4